This TCR beta chain comes out of a study of PD-L1 blockade in urothelial cancer. V dropped 5 bases and J dropped 2 bases, with 9 bases sitting between them. The CDR3 is made up of 13 amino acids. Germline V gene sequence: CDR1 SGDLS, CDR2 YYNGEE. Clones were read by immunoSEQ multiplex PCR, and TCRdb kept only the in-frame ones, dropping some. The profile shows 35,000 or so clones, more than 35% of them singletons. This clone was found a few times. V usage is TRBV9 and J usage is TRBJ2-3, with D hard to call. The receptor comes from a man between 60 and 75 years old with urothelial cancer. Sequenced here: tumor tissue, sampled before atezolizumab (anti-PD-L1) treatment. The CDR3 protein is CASSEEATDTQYF. CDR3 coding DNA: TGTGCCAGCAGTGAAGAGGCCACAGATACGCAGTATTTT.